The present T cell receptor beta chain was sequenced within a study of T cell responses to AZD1222 COVID-19 vaccine. Findings and limits, study-wide: No day 14 peak samples; only post-peak repertoires were characterized. Reports indicate that nearly half of spike-specific TCRs are directed at unmutated variant regions. Baseline serostatus was positive in only a handful of AZD1222 recipients. CD4 TCRs covered the whole spike, strongest at regions 160-218 and 743-854.

Here immunoSEQ multiplex PCR was the method, and the copy in TCRdb shows in-frame clones only, minus some. The sample consists of 150,000 to 190,000 clones, 70% to 90% of them appearing once. The table lists this clone with a few counts. Its specificity is not known. Germline V lookup: CDR1 MDHEN, CDR2 SYDVKM. V lost 4 bases, J lost 8 bases, and 6 bases lay in between. The CDR3 length is 11 residues. This TCR was sampled from an adult who had recovered from COVID-19. V usage is TRBV28 and J usage is TRBJ2-1, with D hard to call. Sample: peripheral blood, taken after recovery from COVID-19. The CDR3 protein is CASSSLHEQFF. CDR3 sequence (DNA): TGTGCCAGCAGTTCCCTTCATGAGCAGTTCTTC.